This T cell receptor (beta chain) was identified during a study of OX40 agonist ivuxolimab in advanced cancers. Study details: Eligibility admitted prior anti-PD-1, anti-PD-L1 or anti-CTLA-4 therapy; around 42% had some.

Points from the study as a whole: Dose levels from 0.1 to 3.0 mg/kg saw CD4+ and CD8+ blood T cells expand clonally by week 6.

The V and J ends lost 4 bases and 2 bases, in that order; junction bases with no gene match: 5. This CDR3 region has 16 residues. The germline gives CDR1 MGHDK, CDR2 SYGVNS. A note on this clone: Its antigen is not identified.

Clones were read by immunoSEQ multiplex PCR, and TCRdb kept only the in-frame ones, dropping some. The data show 63,000 or so clones, 85% to 90% seen once. The V gene is TRBV25-1, the J gene TRBJ2-2, with 9 bases that match TRBD2. This specimen was CD4+ or CD8+ T cells sorted from blood, taken in a trial of the OX40 agonist ivuxolimab. This receptor was obtained from an adult with an advanced solid tumor such as melanoma, head and neck, liver or kidney cancer. This CDR3 reads CASSAGTSSNTGELFF. DNA for the CDR3: TGTGCCAGCAGTGCAGGGACTAGCTCAAACACCGGGGAGCTGTTTTTT.